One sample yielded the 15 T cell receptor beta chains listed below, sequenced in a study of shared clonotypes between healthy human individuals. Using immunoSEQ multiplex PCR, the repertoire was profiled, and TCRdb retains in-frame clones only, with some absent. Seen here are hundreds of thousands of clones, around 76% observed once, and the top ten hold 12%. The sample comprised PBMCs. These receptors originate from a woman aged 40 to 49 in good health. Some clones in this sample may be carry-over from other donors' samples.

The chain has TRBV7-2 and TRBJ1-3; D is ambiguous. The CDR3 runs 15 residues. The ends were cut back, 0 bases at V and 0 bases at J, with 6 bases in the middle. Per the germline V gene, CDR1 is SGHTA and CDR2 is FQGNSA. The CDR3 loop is CASSLAGSSGNTIYF. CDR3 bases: TGTGCCAGCAGCTTAGCCGGCAGCTCTGGAAACACCATATATTTT.

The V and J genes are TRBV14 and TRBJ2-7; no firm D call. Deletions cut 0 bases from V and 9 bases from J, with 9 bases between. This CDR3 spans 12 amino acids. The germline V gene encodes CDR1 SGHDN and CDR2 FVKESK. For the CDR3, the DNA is TGTGCCAGCAGCCAAGACTTTACTGCGCAGTACTTC. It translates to CASSQDFTAQYF.

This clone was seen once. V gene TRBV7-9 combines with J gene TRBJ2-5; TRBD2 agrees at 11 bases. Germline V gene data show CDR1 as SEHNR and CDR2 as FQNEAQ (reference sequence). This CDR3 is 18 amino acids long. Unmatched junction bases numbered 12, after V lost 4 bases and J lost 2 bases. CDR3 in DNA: TGTGCCAGCAGCTACGGGACTAGCGGAACCTTTTTTCAAGAGACCCAGTACTTC. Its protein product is CASSYGTSGTFFQETQYF. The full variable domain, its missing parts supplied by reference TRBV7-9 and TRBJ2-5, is DTGVSQNPRHKITKRGQNVTFRCDPISEHNRLYWYRQTLGQGPEFLTYFQNEAQLEKSRLLSDRFSAERPKGSFSTLEIQRTEQGDSAMYLCASSYGTSGTFFQETQYFGPGTRLLVL.

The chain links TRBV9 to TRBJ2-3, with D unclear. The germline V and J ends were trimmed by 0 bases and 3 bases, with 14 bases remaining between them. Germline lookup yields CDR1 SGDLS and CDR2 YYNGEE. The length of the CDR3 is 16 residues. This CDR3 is CASSVAGIAITDTQYF. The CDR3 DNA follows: TGTGCCAGCAGCGTAGCTGGAATAGCCATAACAGATACGCAGTATTTT.

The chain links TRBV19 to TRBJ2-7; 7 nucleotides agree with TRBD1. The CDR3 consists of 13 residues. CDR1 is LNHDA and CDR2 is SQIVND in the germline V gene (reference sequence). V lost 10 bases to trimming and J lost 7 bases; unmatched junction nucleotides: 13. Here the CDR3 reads CATLPTGVEEQYF. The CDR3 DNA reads TGTGCCACTCTACCCACAGGGGTTGAAGAGCAGTACTTC.

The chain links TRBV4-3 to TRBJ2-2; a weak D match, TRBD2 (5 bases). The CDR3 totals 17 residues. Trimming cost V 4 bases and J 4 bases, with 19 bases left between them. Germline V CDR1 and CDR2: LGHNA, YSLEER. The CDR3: CASSPRDHDRGTGELFF. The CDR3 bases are TGCGCCAGCAGCCCCCGAGACCATGATCGGGGCACCGGGGAGCTGTTTTTT.

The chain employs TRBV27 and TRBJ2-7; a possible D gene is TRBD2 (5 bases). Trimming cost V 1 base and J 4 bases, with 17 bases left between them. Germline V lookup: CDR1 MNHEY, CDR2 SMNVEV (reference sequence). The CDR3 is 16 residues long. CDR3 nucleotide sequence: TGTGCCAGCAGTTTATACATCCCTAGCTCGGGATACGAGCAGTACTTC. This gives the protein CASSLYIPSSGYEQYF.

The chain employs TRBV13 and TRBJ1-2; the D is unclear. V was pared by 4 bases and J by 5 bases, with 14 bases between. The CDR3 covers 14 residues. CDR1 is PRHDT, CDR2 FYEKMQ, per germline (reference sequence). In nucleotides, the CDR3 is TGTGCCAGCAGCTCCCTCGGAGGGTATTATGGCTACACCTTC. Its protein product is CASSSLGGYYGYTF.

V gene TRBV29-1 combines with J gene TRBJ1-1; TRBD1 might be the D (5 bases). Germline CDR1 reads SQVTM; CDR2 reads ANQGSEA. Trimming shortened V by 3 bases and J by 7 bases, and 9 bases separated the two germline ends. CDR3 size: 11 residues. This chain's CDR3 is CSVDSGLEAFF. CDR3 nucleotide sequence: TGCAGCGTTGATTCAGGGCTTGAAGCTTTCTTT.

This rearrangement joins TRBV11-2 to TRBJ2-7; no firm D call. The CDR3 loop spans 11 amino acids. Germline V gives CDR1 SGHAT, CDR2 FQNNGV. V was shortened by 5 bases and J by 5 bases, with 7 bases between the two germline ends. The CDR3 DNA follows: TGTGCCAGCAGCGCCGCCCACGAGCAGTACTTC. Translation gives CASSAAHEQYF.

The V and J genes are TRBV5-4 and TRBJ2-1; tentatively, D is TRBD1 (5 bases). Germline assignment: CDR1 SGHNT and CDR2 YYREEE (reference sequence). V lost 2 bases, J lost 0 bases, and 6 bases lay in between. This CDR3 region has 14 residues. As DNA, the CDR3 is TGTGCCAGCAGCTTTAGGGGCTCCTACAATGAGCAGTTCTTC. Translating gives CASSFRGSYNEQFF.

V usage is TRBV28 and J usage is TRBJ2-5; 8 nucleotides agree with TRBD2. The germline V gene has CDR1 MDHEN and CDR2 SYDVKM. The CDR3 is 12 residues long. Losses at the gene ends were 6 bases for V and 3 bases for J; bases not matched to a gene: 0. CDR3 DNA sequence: TGTGCCAGCAGAGCGGGAGAAGAGACCCAGTACTTC. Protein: CASRAGEETQYF.

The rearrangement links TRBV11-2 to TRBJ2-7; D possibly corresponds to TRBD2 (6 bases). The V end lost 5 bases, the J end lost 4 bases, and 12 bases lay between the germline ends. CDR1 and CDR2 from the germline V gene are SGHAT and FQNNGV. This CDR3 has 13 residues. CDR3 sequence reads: CASSRDSLYEQYF. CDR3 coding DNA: TGTGCCAGCAGCCGGGACTCCCTATACGAGCAGTACTTC.

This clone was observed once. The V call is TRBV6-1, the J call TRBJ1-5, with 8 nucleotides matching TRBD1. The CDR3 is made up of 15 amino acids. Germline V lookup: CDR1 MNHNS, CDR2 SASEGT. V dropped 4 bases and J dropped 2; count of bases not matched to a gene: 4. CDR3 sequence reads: CASSVTGVGNQPQHF. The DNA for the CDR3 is TGTGCCAGCAGTGTGACAGGGGTGGGCAATCAGCCCCAGCATTTT.

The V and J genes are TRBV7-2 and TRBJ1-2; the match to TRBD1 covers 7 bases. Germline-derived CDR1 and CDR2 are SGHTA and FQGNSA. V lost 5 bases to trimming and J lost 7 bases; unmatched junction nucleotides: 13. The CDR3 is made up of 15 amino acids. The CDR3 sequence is CASSLRTGNKGGYTF. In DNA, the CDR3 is TGTGCCAGCAGCCTCCGGACAGGCAATAAGGGTGGCTACACCTTC. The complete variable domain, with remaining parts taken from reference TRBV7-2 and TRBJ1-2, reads GAGVSQSPSNKVTEKGKDVELRCDPISGHTALYWYRQSLGQGLEFLIYFQGNSAPDKSGLPSDRFSAERTGGSVSTLTIQRTQQEDSAVYLCASSLRTGNKGGYTFGSGTRLTVV.